This T cell receptor beta chain was profiled in a study of PD-L1 blockade in urothelial cancer. Study background: Dosed intravenously at 1,200 mg every 3 weeks, atezolizumab was initiated by patients at some point between 2014 and 2016. A median of about 140,000 T cells was found in the blood samples. Findings of the study overall: Patients with durable benefit had greater blood expansion of tumor-associated TCR clones 3 weeks into treatment.

The V end was cut by 4 bases, the J end by 0 bases, with 26 bases between. The CDR3 sequence is 19 residues long. Per germline, CDR1 SGHKS and CDR2 YYEKEE (reference sequence). TCRdb keeps only in-frame clones here, not all; method: immunoSEQ multiplex PCR. The data show tens of thousands of clones, around nine tenths seen once. Of note for this clone: Its specificity is not known.

The gene calls are TRBV5-5 and TRBJ2-7, with a possible D match to TRBD2 (7 bases). The sequence came from a man aged 50-60 years with urothelial cancer. Sequenced material: PBMCs, taken around atezolizumab (anti-PD-L1) treatment. The CDR3 DNA sequence: TGTGCCAGCAGCCGAAGCCTTGGTAGGGGAGGGGGGAGCTCCTACGAGCAGTACTTC. Encoded protein: CASSRSLGRGGGSSYEQYF.